This T cell receptor (beta chain) was recovered during a study of blood T cell repertoires in COVID-19. Overall study context: Samples representing acute and convalescent COVID-19 were sourced from the United States, Italy and Spain.

V was pared by 2 bases and J by 2 bases, with 9 bases between. Germline V gives CDR1 GTSNPN, CDR2 SVGIG (reference sequence). CDR3 length: 13 amino acids. TCRdb's copy holds only in-frame clones and misses some; the assay was immunoSEQ multiplex PCR. The sample contains over 150,000 clones, roughly 90% of which appear only once. This receptor was identified in a woman aged 55-69 years who had recovered from COVID-19. The chain joins TRBV30 to TRBJ1-2; D is uncertain. The sample comprised peripheral blood. The CDR3 reads CAWSPRGNYGYTF. Written as DNA, the CDR3 is TGTGCCTGGAGTCCACGGGGAAACTATGGCTACACCTTC.